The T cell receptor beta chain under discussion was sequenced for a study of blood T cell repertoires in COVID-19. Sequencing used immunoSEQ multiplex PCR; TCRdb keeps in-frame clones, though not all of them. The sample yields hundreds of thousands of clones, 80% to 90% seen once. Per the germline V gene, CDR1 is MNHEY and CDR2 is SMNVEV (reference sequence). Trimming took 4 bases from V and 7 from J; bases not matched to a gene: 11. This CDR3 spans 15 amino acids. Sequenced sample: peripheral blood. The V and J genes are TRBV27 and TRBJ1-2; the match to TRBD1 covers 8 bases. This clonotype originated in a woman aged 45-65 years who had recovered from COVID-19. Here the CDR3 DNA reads TGTGCCAGCAGTTCCAAGCAGACAGGGGATCCTGGCTACACCTTC. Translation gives CASSSKQTGDPGYTF.